The 14 T cell receptor beta chains listed next were all sequenced from one sample in a study of control samples from healthy donors and cancer patients. Some clones are missing from TCRdb's copy, which holds only in-frame ones; the method was immunoSEQ multiplex PCR. The table shows 15,000 to 20,000 clones, with roughly 91% occurring only once. Sequences were obtained from PBMCs. The receptors stem from a woman aged 55 to 70 with head and neck cancer.

This chain links TRBV19 with TRBJ2-1; 9 nucleotides agree with TRBD1. The CDR3 is made up of 14 amino acids. Trimming at V came to 1 base and at J to 8 bases, leaving 3 bases not matched to a gene. CDR1 LNHDA and CDR2 SQIVND come from the germline V gene (reference sequence). The CDR3 bases are TGTGCCAGTAGTATAGCGAACAGGGGGCATGAGCAGTTCTTC. Translation gives CASSIANRGHEQFF. Drawing the rest from reference TRBV19 and TRBJ2-1, the complete variable domain is DGGITQSPKYLFRKEGQNVTLSCEQNLNHDAMYWYRQDPGQGLRLIYYSQIVNDFQKGDIAEGYSVSREKKESFPLTVTSAQKNPTAFYLCASSIANRGHEQFFGPGTRLTVL.

This clone has only one observation. This sequence joins TRBV3-1 (or the pseudogene TRBV3-2) and TRBJ1-1, with D maybe TRBD1 (5 bases). The V end was cut by 3 bases, the J end by 3 bases, with 5 bases between. This CDR3 comprises 12 residues. Germline CDR1 LGHDT, CDR2 YNNKEL (reference sequence). CDR3 nucleotides: TGTGCCAGCAGCCACAGGGACACTGAAGCTTTCTTT. Its translation is CASSHRDTEAFF.

This clone was detected a few times. The CDR3 nucleotides are TGCGCCAGCAGCCCCTTGAGGACTGAAAATACTCAGTTCTTC. Protein sequence: CASSPLRTENTQFF. The J gene is TRBJ2-1, the V gene TRBV5-1, with a weak D call TRBD2 (5 bases). The germline V and J ends were trimmed by 4 bases and 13 bases, with 21 bases remaining between them. The CDR3 is 14 amino acids. Germline V gene data show CDR1 as SGHRS and CDR2 as YFSETQ.

V is TRBV12-3 or TRBV12-4 and J is TRBJ1-1; no reliable D call. The V and J ends lost 5 bases and 0 bases respectively, with 7 bases between them. The CDR3 extends over 13 amino acids. The DNA of the CDR3 is TGTGCCAGCAGTCTCACAGTGAACACTGAAGCTTTCTTT. Encoded protein: CASSLTVNTEAFF.

The genes are TRBV27 and TRBJ2-7, with D uncertain. CDR3 length: 12 amino acids. The germline CDR1 and CDR2 sequences are MNHEY and SMNVEV (reference sequence). V was clipped by 4 bases and J by 4 bases, with 8 bases between them. CDR3 DNA: TGTGCCAGCAGTTATAATTCGTACGAGCAGTACTTC. Translated, it gives CASSYNSYEQYF.

The rearrangement links TRBV12-5 to TRBJ2-3, with 13 bases aligning to TRBD2. This CDR3 region has 15 residues. From germline, CDR1 is LGHNT and CDR2 FRNRAP. Trimming cost V 1 base and J 5 bases; bases outside gene matches: 0. The CDR3 is CASGLGLAGGDTQYF. CDR3 in DNA: TGTGCTAGTGGTTTGGGACTAGCGGGAGGAGATACGCAGTATTTT.

The V and J genes are TRBV3-1 (or the pseudogene TRBV3-2) and TRBJ2-1; 8 nucleotides match TRBD2. Germline V gives CDR1 LGHDT, CDR2 YNNKEL (reference sequence). J gave up 7 bases and V 4 bases, and 9 bases lay outside the gene matches. The CDR3 totals 15 residues. The CDR3 loop reads CASSLRTSGKNEQFF. The CDR3 DNA is TGTGCCAGCAGCCTACGAACTAGCGGCAAAAATGAGCAGTTCTTC.

The chain has TRBV5-1 and TRBJ2-1; D is uncertain. This CDR3 is 16 amino acids long. Germline-derived CDR1 and CDR2 are SGHRS and YFSETQ. Between the trimmed V and J ends, which lost 0 bases and 6 bases, there was a span of 16 bases. The CDR3 nucleotides read TGCGCCAGCAGCTTGGAGGTCGGCGGTTCCCTCAATGAGCAGTTCTTC. Translating it yields CASSLEVGGSLNEQFF.

The chain links TRBV29-1 to TRBJ2-2; D is possibly TRBD2 (7 bases). Germline CDR1 is SQVTM and CDR2 is ANQGSEA. V lost 6 bases and J lost 9, with 20 bases in between. This CDR3 has 14 amino acids. The CDR3 is CSVRGVGGAWELFF. In nucleotides, the CDR3 is TGCAGCGTCAGAGGGGTAGGGGGGGCATGGGAGCTGTTTTTT.

The chain combines TRBV28 with TRBJ1-3, with D possibly TRBD1 on 5 matching bases. V dropped 5 bases and J dropped 2 bases, with 25 bases sitting between them. CDR1 is MDHEN, CDR2 SYDVKM, per germline. CDR3 size: 19 residues. DNA of the CDR3: TGTGCCAGCAGTCGACCCACCCAGCCGACGCGGGGGGCTGGAAACACCATATATTTT. Residues: CASSRPTQPTRGAGNTIYF.

The chain links TRBV5-4 to TRBJ1-1; no definite D call. CDR3 length: 15 residues. Trimming took 0 bases from V and 1 from J, leaving 10 bases between them. Germline V gene sequence: CDR1 SGHNT, CDR2 YYREEE (reference sequence). CDR3 nucleotides: TGTGCCAGCAGCTTGGGTGGCGGTTGGAACACTGAAGCTTTCTTT. Amino acids: CASSLGGGWNTEAFF.

J is TRBJ2-3 and V is TRBV11-2; D gene uncertain. The CDR3 is made up of 12 amino acids. Germline V gene lookup returns CDR1 SGHAT and CDR2 FQNNGV. Trimming stripped 0 bases from V and 6 bases from J, with 4 bases between. The CDR3 DNA follows: TGTGCCAGCAGCTTAGATCGGGATACGCAGTATTTT. It translates to CASSLDRDTQYF. Using reference TRBV11-2 and TRBJ2-3 for the parts outside the CDR3, the full variable domain is EAGVAQSPRYKIIEKRQSVAFWCNPISGHATLYWYQQILGQGPKLLIQFQNNGVVDDSQLPKDRFSAERLKGVDSTLKIQPAKLEDSAVYLCASSLDRDTQYFGPGTRLTVL.

The V and J genes are TRBV4-1 and TRBJ2-7; 8 nucleotides line up with TRBD2. This CDR3 is 16 amino acids long. V shed 2 bases and J 0 bases; nucleotides not matched to a gene: 6. CDR1 and CDR2 (germline): MGHRA, YSYEKL. CDR3 region: CASSQSLAGISYEQYF. For the CDR3, the DNA is TGCGCCAGCAGCCAATCGCTAGCGGGTATCTCCTACGAGCAGTACTTC.

The chain employs TRBV11-2 and TRBJ1-6; D possibly corresponds to TRBD1 (6 bases). Trimming pared 2 bases from V and 8 bases from J, leaving 10 bases between. This CDR3 region has 14 residues. Germline assignment: CDR1 SGHAT and CDR2 FQNNGV. As DNA, the CDR3 is TGTGCCAGCAGCTTACTCAGGGGCGATTCACCCCTCCACTTT. This encodes CASSLLRGDSPLHF.